This paragraph reports one TCR beta chain. The CDR3 totals 15 residues. Looked up from germline, CDR1 is KGHSH and CDR2 is LQKENI. The trim removed 0 bases at V and 3 bases at J, leaving 3 bases unmatched. These data are taken from a study of shared clonotypes between healthy human individuals. TCRdb's table, derived via immunoSEQ multiplex PCR, lists solely in-frame clones and lacks some. The sample has 1,400,000 or so clones; about 98.5% are singletons. The clonotype originates from a man younger than 45 in good health. The rearrangement uses TRBV18 and TRBJ2-3, with 7 bases lining up with TRBD2. Material: naive CD4+ T cells sorted from blood. The subset denotes: CD45RA+ positively selected. The CDR3 spells CASSPPGGLTDTQYF. The CDR3 DNA reads as TGTGCCAGCTCACCACCGGGAGGGCTGACAGATACGCAGTATTTT. The whole variable domain, filled in from reference TRBV18 and TRBJ2-3, reads NAGVMQNPRHLVRRRGQEARLRCSPMKGHSHVYWYRQLPEEGLKFMVYLQKENIIDESGMPKERFSAEFPKEGPSILRIQQVVRGDSAAYFCASSPPGGLTDTQYFGPGTRLTVL.